This is a list of T cell receptor beta chains from one sample in a study of blood T cell repertoires in COVID-19. Produced via immunoSEQ multiplex PCR; TCRdb's table is partial and in-frame only. The sample shows roughly 400,000 clones, 80% to 90% of them seen only once. The material sequenced was PBMCs or T cells enriched from blood (not recorded which). The receptors were sampled from a man between 25 and 39 years old who had recovered from COVID-19. Each CDR3 is given with its conserved first and last residue. A D gene is named only where the DNA matches it firmly. Size tells how often a clone was seen (once, few, many) or the class of an expanded clone, and some rows leave it out.

CASSITQGPYSNQPQHF	TRBJ1-5	TRBV19	-	-
CASSLSLGAPGELFF	TRBJ2-2	TRBV5-5	-	once
CASSPFAGQGAYEQYF	TRBJ2-7	TRBV19	TRBD1	-
CASSVLPGLAGTYNEQFF	TRBJ2-1	TRBV6-1	TRBD2	-
CASKGTLKGNTIYF	TRBJ1-3	TRBV6-5	-	-
CATRGSSLYEQYF	TRBJ2-7	TRBV10-3	-	-
CASSVGGTTNSPLHF	TRBJ1-6	TRBV9	-	-
CASSQDLDRGWEQYF	TRBJ2-7	TRBV3-1/TRBV3-2	TRBD1	-
CASSKTSGAALGSYNEQFF	TRBJ2-1	TRBV2	TRBD2	-
CASTYATGQNYGYTF	TRBJ1-2	TRBV4-1	TRBD1	-
CSVVNGLAGTLETQYF	TRBJ2-5	TRBV29-1	TRBD2	-
CATSDATVNSGNTIYF	TRBJ1-3	TRBV24-1	-	-
CASSLVSTSGRAGLQYF	TRBJ2-7	TRBV11-2	TRBD2	-
CASSGQLQETQYF	TRBJ2-5	TRBV11-2	-	-
CASSSQSGVNNEKLFF	TRBJ1-4	TRBV27	-	-
CASSLMGGKGYTF	TRBJ1-2	TRBV12-3/TRBV12-4	-	-
CASSIWTSGRSYNEQFF	TRBJ2-1	TRBV13	TRBD2	-
CASSLELRGGETQYF	TRBJ2-5	TRBV7-2	-	-
CASSPPASNTEAFF	TRBJ1-1	TRBV18	-	-
CASSQGPGTSGENIQYF	TRBJ2-4	TRBV4-2	TRBD2	-
CASSDQQGLGTEAFF	TRBJ1-1	TRBV6-1	TRBD1	-
CASSWSGSGEQYF	TRBJ2-7	TRBV28	-	-
CASSYATDSYEQYF	TRBJ2-7	TRBV6-2/TRBV6-3	-	-
CASSSEASGGWIKQFF	TRBJ2-1	TRBV7-2	TRBD2	-
CASSYSGTAYEQYF	TRBJ2-7	TRBV6-5	-	-
CASSLPSFYGYTF	TRBJ1-2	TRBV5-1	-	-
CASSFIPGQNNQPQHF	TRBJ1-5	TRBV5-5	-	-
CATSRGGVISSYNSPLHF	TRBJ1-6	TRBV15	-	-
CASSSDGSSYNEQFF	TRBJ2-1	TRBV5-6	-	-
CSVFGLEGEQYF	TRBJ2-7	TRBV29-1	-	-
CAWSANTGNQPQHF	TRBJ1-5	TRBV30	-	-
CASSQENGNTEAFF	TRBJ1-1	TRBV4-1	-	-
CASRPQATSNEAFF	TRBJ1-1	TRBV5-1	-	-
CASSQGGGHISYEQYF	TRBJ2-7	TRBV3-1/TRBV3-2	-	-
CASSPKIHSREGTSYEQYF	TRBJ2-7	TRBV4-1	-	-
CASSMPPAQTQYF	TRBJ2-5	TRBV28	-	-
CSVDFGLLYTEAFF	TRBJ1-1	TRBV29-1	-	once
CASSFNTLSGNTEAFF	TRBJ1-1	TRBV7-8	-	-
CASREGQGNEKLFF	TRBJ1-4	TRBV5-1	TRBD1	-
CASSYSGGLMQPQHF	TRBJ1-5	TRBV6-5	-	-
CASSQAPSPGELFF	TRBJ2-2	TRBV4-1	-	-
CASRQTGGGYGYTF	TRBJ1-2	TRBV5-1	TRBD1	-
CATSATPQGAGANVLTF	TRBJ2-6	TRBV24-1	TRBD1	-
CASTPAGQFTYEQYF	TRBJ2-7	TRBV28	-	-
CASSRDRQNTEAFF	TRBJ1-1	TRBV5-7	TRBD1	-
CASRPIGQGPEGYTF	TRBJ1-2	TRBV28	TRBD1	-
CASSSGLAGGDEQYF	TRBJ2-7	TRBV3-1/TRBV3-2	TRBD2	-
CASSAGLAGGPDTDTQYF	TRBJ2-3	TRBV7-6	TRBD2	-
CASSAGSYSNQPQHF	TRBJ1-5	TRBV7-9	-	-